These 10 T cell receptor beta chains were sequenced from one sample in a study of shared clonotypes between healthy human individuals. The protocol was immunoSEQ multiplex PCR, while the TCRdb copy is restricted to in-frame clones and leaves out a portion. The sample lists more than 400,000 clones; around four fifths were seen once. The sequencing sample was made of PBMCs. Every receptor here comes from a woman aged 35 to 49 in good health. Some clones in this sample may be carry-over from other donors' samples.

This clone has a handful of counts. The CDR3 DNA reads as TGTGCCAGCAGCAGGACAGGCGGCGAGCAGTACTTC. It codes for CASSRTGGEQYF. V and J are TRBV7-2 and TRBJ2-7; 7 bases are a match to TRBD1. The junction had 4 bases not matched to a gene; V was cut back by 5 bases and J by 6 bases. The length of the CDR3 is 12 residues. Germline values: CDR1 SGHTA, CDR2 FQGNSA.

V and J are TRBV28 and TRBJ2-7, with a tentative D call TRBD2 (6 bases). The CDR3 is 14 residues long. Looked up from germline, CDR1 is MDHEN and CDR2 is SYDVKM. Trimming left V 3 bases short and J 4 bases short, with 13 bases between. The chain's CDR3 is CASSFSPLAYEQYF. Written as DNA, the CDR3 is TGTGCCAGCAGTTTTTCCCCTCTAGCGTACGAGCAGTACTTC.

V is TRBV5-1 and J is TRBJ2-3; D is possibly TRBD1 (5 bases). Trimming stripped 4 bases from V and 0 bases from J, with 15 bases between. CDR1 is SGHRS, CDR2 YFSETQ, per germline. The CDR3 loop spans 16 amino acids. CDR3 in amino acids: CASSIGALASTDTQYF. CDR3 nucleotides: TGCGCCAGCAGCATAGGGGCCCTTGCTAGCACAGATACGCAGTATTTT.

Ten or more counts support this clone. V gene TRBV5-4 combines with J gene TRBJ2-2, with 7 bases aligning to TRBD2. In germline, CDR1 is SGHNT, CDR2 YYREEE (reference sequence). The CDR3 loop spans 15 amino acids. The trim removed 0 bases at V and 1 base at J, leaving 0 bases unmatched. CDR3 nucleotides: TGTGCCAGCAGCTTGGCTAGCGGGAACACCGGGGAGCTGTTTTTT. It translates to CASSLASGNTGELFF.

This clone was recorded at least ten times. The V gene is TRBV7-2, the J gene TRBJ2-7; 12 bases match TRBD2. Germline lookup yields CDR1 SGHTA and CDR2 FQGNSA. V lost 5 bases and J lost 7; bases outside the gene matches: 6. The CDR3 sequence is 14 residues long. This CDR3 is CASSPRLAGEEQYF. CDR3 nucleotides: TGTGCCAGCAGCCCCAGACTAGCGGGAGAAGAGCAGTACTTC. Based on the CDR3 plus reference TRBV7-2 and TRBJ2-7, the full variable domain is GAGVSQSPSNKVTEKGKDVELRCDPISGHTALYWYRQSLGQGLEFLIYFQGNSAPDKSGLPSDRFSAERTGGSVSTLTIQRTQQEDSAVYLCASSPRLAGEEQYFGPGTRLTVT.

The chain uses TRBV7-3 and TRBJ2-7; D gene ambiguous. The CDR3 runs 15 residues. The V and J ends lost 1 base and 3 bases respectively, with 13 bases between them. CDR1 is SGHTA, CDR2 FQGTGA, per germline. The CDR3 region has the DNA TGTGCCAGCAGCTTAAGAGTAGGGCACCTCTACGAGCAGTACTTC. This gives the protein CASSLRVGHLYEQYF.

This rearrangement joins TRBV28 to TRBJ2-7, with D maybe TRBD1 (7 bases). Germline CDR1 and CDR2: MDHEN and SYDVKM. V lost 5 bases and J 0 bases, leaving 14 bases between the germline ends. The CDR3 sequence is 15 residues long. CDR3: CASSGGTDLSYEQYF. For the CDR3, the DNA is TGTGCCAGCAGTGGCGGGACAGACCTCTCCTACGAGCAGTACTTC.

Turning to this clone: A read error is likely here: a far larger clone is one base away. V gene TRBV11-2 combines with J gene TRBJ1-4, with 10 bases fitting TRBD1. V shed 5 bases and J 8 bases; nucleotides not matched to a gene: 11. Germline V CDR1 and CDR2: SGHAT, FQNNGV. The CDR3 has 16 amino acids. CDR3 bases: TGTGCCAGCAGCCAAGATCTTGGGACAGGGGCCGAAAAACTGTTTTTT. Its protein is CASSQDLGTGAEKLFF.

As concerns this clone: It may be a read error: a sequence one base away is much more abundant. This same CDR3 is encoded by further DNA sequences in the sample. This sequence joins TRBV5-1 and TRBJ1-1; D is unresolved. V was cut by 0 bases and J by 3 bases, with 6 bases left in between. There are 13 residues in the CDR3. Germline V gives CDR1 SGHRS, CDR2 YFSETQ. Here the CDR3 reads CASSLAGYTEAFF. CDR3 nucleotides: TGCGCCAGCAGCTTGGCAGGCTACACTGAAGCTTTCTTT.

The CDR3 is CAITEGQGSHEQYF. The CDR3 bases are TGTGCCATCACAGAGGGACAGGGTTCCCACGAGCAGTACTTC. V usage is TRBV10-3 and J usage is TRBJ2-7; 9 bases agree with TRBD1. Germline loops: CDR1 ENHRY, CDR2 SYGVKD. CDR3 length: 14 residues. V was pared by 7 bases and J by 5 bases, with 9 bases of the junction left unmatched.